Shown below are 2 T cell receptor beta chains from a single sample sequenced in a study of beta chain features in type 1 diabetes. Reverse transcription of all isolated RNA meant that expressed TCRB transcripts were sequenced. TCRdb's copy holds only in-frame clones and misses some; the assay was immunoSEQ multiplex PCR. The repertoire holds some 270,000 clones, with 8% as singletons. Sequencing was done on a sample of central memory CD4+ T cells from blood. These receptors all stem from a woman aged 18-29 years in good health.

This clone was picked up a small number of times. This sequence joins TRBV2 and TRBJ2-3; 13 bases align to TRBD2. V shed 5 bases, J shed 4 bases, and the junction held 3 bases outside the gene matches. This CDR3 comprises 15 residues. Germline V lookup: CDR1 SNHLY, CDR2 FYNNEI. CDR3 bases: TGTGCCAGCAGTCAACTAGCGGGAGGGGCAGATACGCAGTATTTT. The encoded protein is CASSQLAGGADTQYF.

This chain uses TRBV15 with TRBJ1-2; weak D call: TRBD1 (6 bases). CDR1 LNHNV and CDR2 YYDKDF come from the germline V gene (reference sequence). V gave up 3 bases and J gave up 6 bases, with 17 bases separating them. The CDR3 is 15 amino acids. This CDR3 is CATSREGGLWNGYTF. The DNA of the CDR3 is TGTGCCACCAGCAGGGAGGGGGGTTTGTGGAATGGCTACACCTTC.